These 17 T cell receptor beta chains originate from one sample sequenced in a study of cytomegalovirus exposure and HLA in healthy donors. Vbeta (60) and Jbeta (13) primers were used in the PCR. Using immunoSEQ multiplex PCR, the repertoire was profiled, and TCRdb retains in-frame clones only, with some absent. Counted here are around 200,000 clones, 77% occurring once; the ten biggest clones make up less than 4.5%. The sample taken for sequencing was PBMCs. Source of these receptors: an older woman in good health and CMV-seropositive.

The rearrangement uses TRBV25-1 and TRBJ1-5; D call uncertain. This CDR3 is built from 14 residues. Per germline, CDR1 MGHDK and CDR2 SYGVNS. Trimming took 3 bases from V and 5 from J, leaving 11 bases between them. In DNA form, the CDR3 reads TGTGCCAGCAGTGAGTCGCAGACTTATCAGCCCCAGCATTTT. It codes for CASSESQTYQPQHF.

This chain uses TRBV23-1 with TRBJ1-1; the match to TRBD1 covers 7 bases. TRBV23-1 is annotated as an ORF whose role is uncertain. This CDR3 spans 16 amino acids. The V gene end was trimmed by 4 bases and the J gene end by 0 bases; junction bases not matched to a gene: 8. The CDR3 DNA reads TGCGCCAGCAGTCGCCGGGACAGCCCTTTGAACACTGAAGCTTTCTTT. It encodes CASSRRDSPLNTEAFF.

V and J are TRBV28 and TRBJ1-2; no firm D call. Germline V gene sequence: CDR1 MDHEN, CDR2 SYDVKM. The CDR3 is made up of 12 amino acids. Between the trimmed V and J ends, which lost 5 bases and 1 base, there was a span of 5 bases. The DNA of the CDR3 is TGTGCCAGCAGTCCAGTTAACTATGGCTACACCTTC. Protein sequence: CASSPVNYGYTF.

The rearrangement joins TRBV21-1 to TRBJ1-3. TRBV21-1 is listed as a pseudogene. This CDR3 spans 17 amino acids. The chain's CDR3 is CASSKSTRGHSGNTIYF. In DNA, the CDR3 is TGTGCCAGCAGCAAATCAACCCGCGGGCACTCTGGAAACACCATATATTTT.

The gene calls are TRBV7-9 and TRBJ2-1, with D possibly matching TRBD2 (5 bases). CDR1 and CDR2 from the germline V gene are SEHNR and FQNEAQ (reference sequence). The V and J ends lost 0 bases and 2 bases respectively, with 11 bases between them. There are 16 residues in the CDR3. DNA for the CDR3: TGTGCCAGCAGCTTAGCGCTGAGCGGAGCCTACAATGAGCAGTTCTTC. Protein: CASSLALSGAYNEQFF.

The chain carries TRBV30 and TRBJ2-3; D possibly corresponds to TRBD2 (5 bases). The CDR3 is made up of 13 amino acids. Germline V CDR1 and CDR2: GTSNPN, SVGIG (reference sequence). Trimming removed 2 bases at V and 3 bases at J, with 9 bases between. CDR3 nucleotide sequence: TGTGCCTGGAGTAAGCGGACTACAGATACGCAGTATTTT. It specifies CAWSKRTTDTQYF.

The chain has TRBV14 and TRBJ2-1; the match to TRBD2 covers 11 bases. V was clipped by 3 bases and J by 7 bases; unmatched bases: 8. CDR3 size: 16 residues. CDR1 and CDR2 from the germline V gene are SGHDN and FVKESK. CDR3 amino acids: CASSHIAGGPRNEQFF. The CDR3 coding sequence is TGTGCCAGCAGCCACATAGCGGGAGGGCCTCGGAATGAGCAGTTCTTC.

This clone was seen a single time. V gene TRBV11-2 combines with J gene TRBJ2-3; D remains unclear. The germline gives CDR1 SGHAT, CDR2 FQNNGV. V lost 5 bases and J 0 bases, leaving 6 bases between the germline ends. The CDR3 has 13 amino acids. DNA for the CDR3: TGTGCCAGCAGCGCTCAGAGCACAGATACGCAGTATTTT. It yields the protein CASSAQSTDTQYF.

This rearrangement joins TRBV9 to TRBJ2-7; tentative D call: TRBD1 (5 bases). This CDR3 has 15 residues. The V end was cut by 2 bases, the J end by 0 bases, with 12 bases between. CDR1 SGDLS and CDR2 YYNGEE come from the germline V gene. The CDR3 here is CASSVVGAFSYEQYF. CDR3 sequence (DNA): TGTGCCAGCAGCGTGGTAGGGGCCTTCTCCTACGAGCAGTACTTC.

The chain employs TRBV6-6 and TRBJ1-1, with D perhaps TRBD1 (6 bases). The germline V gene has CDR1 MNHNY and CDR2 SVGAGI (reference sequence). Between the trimmed V and J ends, which lost 4 bases and 2 bases, there was a span of 8 bases. This CDR3 spans 13 amino acids. CDR3 region: CASSSDRNTEAFF. In nucleotides, the CDR3 is TGTGCCAGCAGTTCGGACAGAAACACTGAAGCTTTCTTT.

The V and J genes are TRBV13 and TRBJ2-3; 8 bases fit TRBD1. The CDR3 contains 17 residues. CDR1 PRHDT and CDR2 FYEKMQ come from the germline V gene (reference sequence). V was clipped by 5 bases and J by 0 bases; unmatched bases: 10. CDR3: CASSIRTGRHSTDTQYF. The DNA of the CDR3 is TGTGCCAGCAGCATCAGGACAGGGAGACATAGCACAGATACGCAGTATTTT.

This clone was seen at least ten times. The chain has TRBV7-9 and TRBJ1-6; D unclear. Germline lookup yields CDR1 SEHNR and CDR2 FQNEAQ (reference sequence). The CDR3 runs to 14 residues. The ends were cut back, 2 bases at V and 6 bases at J, with 8 bases in the middle. CDR3 sequence reads: CASSLKAGNSPLHF. CDR3 bases: TGTGCCAGCAGCTTAAAGGCGGGTAATTCACCCCTCCACTTT.

This clone has just one count. The chain uses TRBV2 and TRBJ1-3; 8 nucleotides line up with TRBD1. This CDR3 has 17 amino acids. Germline V gene lookup returns CDR1 SNHLY and CDR2 FYNNEI. J lost 0 bases, V lost 5 bases, and 9 bases had no gene match. This CDR3 reads CASSRTGTSFSGNTIYF. CDR3 coding DNA: TGTGCCAGCAGTAGGACAGGGACGTCGTTCTCTGGAAACACCATATATTTT.

The chain employs TRBV27 and TRBJ1-6; 7 positions agree with TRBD1. After removal of 5 bases from V and 3 bases from J, the junction contained 7 bases not matched to a gene. There are 16 residues in the CDR3. Germline V gene sequence: CDR1 MNHEY, CDR2 SMNVEV (reference sequence). The DNA of the CDR3 is TGTGCCAGCAGTCTCGACGGGACAGACTATAATTCACCCCTCCACTTT. Protein sequence: CASSLDGTDYNSPLHF.

The rearrangement uses TRBV18 and TRBJ2-2; maybe TRBD1 (5 bases). Per the germline V gene, CDR1 is KGHSH and CDR2 is LQKENI. The CDR3 has 14 residues. V was pared by 3 bases and J by 5 bases, with 10 bases between. The CDR3 coding sequence is TGTGCCAGCTCACCTATCAGGGAAACCGGGGAGCTGTTTTTT. Amino acids: CASSPIRETGELFF.

The sample holds a few counts of this clone. This rearrangement joins TRBV5-1 to TRBJ1-2; D not resolved. Germline assignment: CDR1 SGHRS and CDR2 YFSETQ. Trimming pared 0 bases from V and 2 bases from J, leaving 8 bases between. The length of the CDR3 is 14 residues. CDR3 protein: CASSLEPENYGYTF. The CDR3 DNA sequence: TGCGCCAGCAGCTTGGAGCCGGAGAACTATGGCTACACCTTC.

DNA for the CDR3: TGTGCCAGCAGCTCTTCGGGACAGCAAGAGACCCAGTACTTC. It specifies CASSSSGQQETQYF. V usage is TRBV11-3 and J usage is TRBJ2-5, with TRBD1 matching over 7 bases. The germline V gene encodes CDR1 SGHNT and CDR2 YENEEA. The CDR3 covers 14 residues. The V segment lost 4 bases and the J segment 2 bases; nucleotides outside the gene matches: 4.